This T cell receptor beta chain derives from a study of cytomegalovirus exposure and HLA in healthy donors. Findings and limits, study-wide: One variant, a missense change in DCLRE1C, was linked in a later analysis to TCR beta V- and J-gene trimming.

Note on this clone: The target antigen is unknown.

With 60 Vbeta and 13 Jbeta primers, the PCR was carried out. As handled by the study authors: Per a later analysis, the number of unique TCR beta chains was approximately 80 million, of which roughly 11 million were shared. TCRdb keeps only in-frame clones here, not all; method: immunoSEQ multiplex PCR. The DNA gave D and trimming, while V, J and clone size come from that table. The sample includes about 99,000 clones, about 77% seen only once; the top ten take roughly 3%. The CDR3 extends over 14 amino acids. The V end was cut by 2 bases, the J end by 4 bases, with 8 bases between. The V gene's germline CDR1 is MNHNS and CDR2 SASEGT.

V and J are TRBV6-1 and TRBJ1-4; no clear D. The sequence came from a man between 40 and 49 years old in good health and CMV-seronegative. What was sequenced was PBMCs. The CDR3 nucleotides are TGTGCCAGCAGTGAACCGGGTCTTAATGAAAAACTGTTTTTT. Translated, it gives CASSEPGLNEKLFF.